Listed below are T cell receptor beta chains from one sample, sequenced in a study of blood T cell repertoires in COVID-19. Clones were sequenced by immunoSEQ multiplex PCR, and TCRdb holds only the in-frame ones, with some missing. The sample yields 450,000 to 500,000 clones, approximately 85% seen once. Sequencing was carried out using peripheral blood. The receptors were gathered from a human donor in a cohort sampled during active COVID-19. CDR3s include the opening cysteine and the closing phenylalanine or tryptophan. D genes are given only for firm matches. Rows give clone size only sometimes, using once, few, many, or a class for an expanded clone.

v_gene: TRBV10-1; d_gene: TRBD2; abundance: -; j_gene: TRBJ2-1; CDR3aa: CASSESEAGGPYNEQFF; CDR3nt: TGCGCCAGCAGTGAGTCGGAGGCGGGAGGGCCTTACAATGAGCAGTTCTTC
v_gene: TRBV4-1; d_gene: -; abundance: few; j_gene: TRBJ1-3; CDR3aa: CASSLQGSRSGNTIYF; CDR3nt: TGCGCCAGCAGCCTCCAGGGATCACGCTCTGGAAACACCATATATTTT
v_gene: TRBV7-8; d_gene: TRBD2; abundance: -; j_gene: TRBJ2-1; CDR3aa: CASSFRGSPQFF; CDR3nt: TGTGCCAGCAGCTTTCGCGGGAGCCCCCAGTTCTTC
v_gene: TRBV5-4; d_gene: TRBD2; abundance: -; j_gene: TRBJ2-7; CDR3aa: CASSPGLAGVSYEQYF; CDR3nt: TGTGCCAGCAGCCCGGGACTAGCGGGAGTCTCCTACGAGCAGTACTTC
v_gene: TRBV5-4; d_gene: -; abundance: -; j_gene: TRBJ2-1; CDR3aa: CASSPLGAGLYNEQFF; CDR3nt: TGTGCCAGCAGCCCACTAGGGGCGGGATTATACAATGAGCAGTTCTTC
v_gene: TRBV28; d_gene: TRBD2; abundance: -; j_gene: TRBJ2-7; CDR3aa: CASRTGRTPYEQYF; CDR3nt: TGTGCCAGCAGAACCGGGAGGACTCCCTACGAGCAGTACTTC
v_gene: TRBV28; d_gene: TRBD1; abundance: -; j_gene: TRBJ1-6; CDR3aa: CASSLRRGRNSPLHF; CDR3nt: TGTGCCAGCAGTTTGAGGAGGGGGCGAAATTCACCCCTCCACTTT
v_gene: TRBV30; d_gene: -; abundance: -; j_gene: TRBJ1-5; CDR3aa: CAWSGGGDKQPQHF; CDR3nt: TGTGCCTGGAGTGGGGGGGGCGATAAACAGCCCCAGCATTTT
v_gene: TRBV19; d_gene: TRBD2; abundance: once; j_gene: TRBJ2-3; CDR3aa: CASSHPGTSLGTQYF; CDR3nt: TGTGCCAGTAGCCACCCTGGGACTAGCTTGGGTACGCAGTATTTT
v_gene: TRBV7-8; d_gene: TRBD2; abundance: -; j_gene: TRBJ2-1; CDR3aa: CASRASGRASSYNEQFF; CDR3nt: TGTGCCAGCCGCGCTAGCGGGAGGGCGAGCTCCTACAATGAGCAGTTCTTC
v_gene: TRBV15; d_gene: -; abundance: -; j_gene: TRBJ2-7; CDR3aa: CATSREPASSYEQYF; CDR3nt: TGTGCCACCAGCAGAGAACCGGCTAGCTCCTACGAGCAGTACTTC
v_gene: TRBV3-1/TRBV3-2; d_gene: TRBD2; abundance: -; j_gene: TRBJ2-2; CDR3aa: CASSLGLAANTGELFF; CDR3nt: TGTGCCAGCAGCCTCGGACTAGCGGCGAACACCGGGGAGCTGTTTTTT
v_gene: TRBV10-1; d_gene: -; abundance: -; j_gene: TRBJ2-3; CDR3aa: CASSEGTGSTDTQYF; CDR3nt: TGCGCCAGCAGTGAGGGCACAGGGAGCACAGATACGCAGTATTTT
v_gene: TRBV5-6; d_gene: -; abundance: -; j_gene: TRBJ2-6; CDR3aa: CASSPQGSGANVLTF; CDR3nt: TGTGCCAGCAGCCCTCAGGGTTCTGGGGCCAACGTCCTGACTTTC
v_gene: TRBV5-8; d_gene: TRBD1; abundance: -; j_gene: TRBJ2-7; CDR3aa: CASSLGQGWHEQYF; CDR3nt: TGTGCCAGCAGCTTGGGACAGGGTTGGCACGAGCAGTACTTC